This T cell receptor (beta chain) appears in the sequencing data of a study of low-dose radiotherapy and immunotherapy resistance in tumors. Alpha and beta chains were covered, as first-strand cDNA relied on TRAV- and TRBV-specific primers. Using a constant-region primer together with a V-primer adapter, TCRs were subjected to about 18 PCR cycles of amplification. TCRdb reprocessed the reads with MiXCR, giving one entry per CDR3 protein. The sample includes tens of thousands of distinct CDR3 sequences, about a third of them seen just once. Time point here: before trial treatment. The ends were cut back, 4 bases at V and 2 bases at J, with 9 bases in the middle. CDR3 length: 13 residues. CDR1 and CDR2 (germline): LGHNA, YSLEER. This clonotype was counted many times.

The rearrangement joins TRBV4-3 to TRBJ2-7, with D uncertain. The sample was PBMCs, taken before treatment. The clonotype was recovered from a female donor with ovarian cancer. The DNA for the CDR3 is TGCGCCAGCAGCCGCACTGGAGCCTACGAGCAGTACTTC. This sequence encodes CASSRTGAYEQYF.